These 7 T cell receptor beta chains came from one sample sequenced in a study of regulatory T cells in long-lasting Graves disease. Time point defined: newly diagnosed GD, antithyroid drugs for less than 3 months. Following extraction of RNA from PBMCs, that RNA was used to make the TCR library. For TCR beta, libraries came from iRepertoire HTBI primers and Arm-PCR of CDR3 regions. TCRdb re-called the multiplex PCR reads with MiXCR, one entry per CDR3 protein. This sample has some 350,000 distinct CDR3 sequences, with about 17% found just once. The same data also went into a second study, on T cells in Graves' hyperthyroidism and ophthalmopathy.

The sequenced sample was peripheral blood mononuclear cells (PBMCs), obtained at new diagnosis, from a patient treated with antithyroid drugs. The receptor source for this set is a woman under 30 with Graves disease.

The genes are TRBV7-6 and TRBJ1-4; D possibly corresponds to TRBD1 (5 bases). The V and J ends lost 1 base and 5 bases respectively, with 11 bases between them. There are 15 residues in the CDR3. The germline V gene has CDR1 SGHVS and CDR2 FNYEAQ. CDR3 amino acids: CASSLGGSDNEKLFF. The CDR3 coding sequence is TGTGCCAGCAGCTTAGGGGGCAGCGACAATGAAAAACTGTTTTTT.

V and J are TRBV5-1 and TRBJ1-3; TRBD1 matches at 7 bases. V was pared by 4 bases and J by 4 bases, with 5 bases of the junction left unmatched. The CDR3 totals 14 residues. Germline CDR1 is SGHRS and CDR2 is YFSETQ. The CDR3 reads CASSQGQKGNTIYF. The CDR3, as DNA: TGCGCCAGCAGCCAGGGACAGAAAGGAAACACCATATATTTT.

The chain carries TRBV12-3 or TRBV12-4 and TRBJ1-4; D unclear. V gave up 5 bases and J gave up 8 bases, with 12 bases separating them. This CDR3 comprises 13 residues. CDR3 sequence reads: CASSQVPQEKLFF. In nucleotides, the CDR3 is TGTGCCAGCAGTCAGGTCCCCCAAGAAAAACTGTTTTTT.

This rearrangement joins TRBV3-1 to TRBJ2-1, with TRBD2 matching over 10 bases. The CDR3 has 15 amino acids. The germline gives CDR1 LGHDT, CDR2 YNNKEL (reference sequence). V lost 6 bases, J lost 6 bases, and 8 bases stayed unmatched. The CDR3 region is CASSPRSSGSNEQFF. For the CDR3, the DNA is TGTGCCAGCAGTCCCCGCTCTAGCGGGAGCAATGAGCAGTTCTTC.

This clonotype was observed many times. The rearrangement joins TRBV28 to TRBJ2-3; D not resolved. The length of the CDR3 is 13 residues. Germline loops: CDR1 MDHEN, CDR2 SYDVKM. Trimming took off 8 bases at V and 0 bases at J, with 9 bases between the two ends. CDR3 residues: CASVPSSTDTQYF. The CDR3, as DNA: TGTGCCAGCGTCCCCTCTAGCACAGATACGCAGTATTTT.

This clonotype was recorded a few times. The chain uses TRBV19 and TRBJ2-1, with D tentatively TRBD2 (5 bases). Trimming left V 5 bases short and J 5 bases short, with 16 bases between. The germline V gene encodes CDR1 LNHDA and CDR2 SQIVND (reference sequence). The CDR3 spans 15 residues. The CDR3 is CASSLRTYRDNEQFF. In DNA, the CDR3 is TGTGCCAGTAGTCTTCGGACTTACCGGGACAATGAGCAGTTCTTC.

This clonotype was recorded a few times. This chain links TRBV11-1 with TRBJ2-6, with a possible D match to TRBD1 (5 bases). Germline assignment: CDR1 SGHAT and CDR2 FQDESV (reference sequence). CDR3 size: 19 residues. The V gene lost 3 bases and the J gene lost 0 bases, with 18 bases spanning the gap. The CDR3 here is CASSLQQRGSSSGANVLTF. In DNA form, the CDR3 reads TGTGCCAGCAGCTTGCAACAAAGGGGTTCCAGCTCTGGGGCCAACGTCCTGACTTTC. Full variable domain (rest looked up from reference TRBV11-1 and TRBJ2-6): EAEVAQSPRYKITEKSQAVAFWCDPISGHATLYWYRQILGQGPELLVQFQDESVVDDSQLPKDRFSAERLKGVDSTLKIQPAELGDSAMYLCASSLQQRGSSSGANVLTFGAGSRLTVL.